The rows below give T cell receptor beta chains drawn from one sample of a study of blood T cell repertoires in COVID-19. The table came from immunoSEQ multiplex PCR; TCRdb's copy has only in-frame clones and leaves some out. This table has tens of thousands of clones, approximately 71% appearing once. Sequenced material: peripheral blood. The receptors come from a woman in her 50s with acute or convalescent COVID-19. CDR3s leave out the opening cysteine and the closing phenylalanine or tryptophan.

v_gene,j_gene,CDR3aa
TRBV9,TRBJ2-7,ASSPPHRQEPYEQY
TRBV28,TRBJ2-3,ASSRTSGGNPYTDTQY
TRBV28,TRBJ2-7,ASSFVGGEQY
TRBV11-2,TRBJ1-1,ASVGQGVGTEAF
TRBV28,TRBJ2-1,ASSSMAWGTAYNEQF
TRBV11-2,TRBJ2-1,ASSPGIITYNEQF
TRBV23-1,TRBJ2-7,ASSPNDSDEQY
TRBV28,TRBJ1-1,ASSFISYTEAF
TRBV19,TRBJ1-1,ASSPTVSNTEAF
TRBV10-3,TRBJ2-2,AIRGITGETGELF
TRBV20-1,TRBJ2-4,SASGGGIKNIQY
TRBV28,TRBJ2-2,ASSKVQGFGGELF
TRBV12-3/TRBV12-4,TRBJ1-5,ASSFSNQPQH
TRBV5-1,TRBJ2-2,ASSLVGTHTGELF
TRBV4-1,TRBJ1-1,ASSQASGFNAEAF
TRBV28,TRBJ1-2,ASSSTGTGGGYT
TRBV15,TRBJ1-2,ATSRERAGYT
TRBV9,TRBJ1-6,ASSSSGVNSPLH
TRBV19,TRBJ2-2,ASSMRSGGGELF
TRBV4-1,TRBJ1-5,ASSQAPTGGNQPQH
TRBV28,TRBJ1-3,ASSPELGQGRNTIY
TRBV5-4,TRBJ1-3,ASSGEGVGNTIY
TRBV2,TRBJ1-6,ASSAGFGSPLH
TRBV2,TRBJ1-2,AMGGGSYGYT
TRBV28,TRBJ1-5,ASSFDQPQH
TRBV3-1/TRBV3-2,TRBJ1-4,ASSLRQTATNEKLF
TRBV6-6,TRBJ1-1,ASTGPTGDTEAF
TRBV19,TRBJ1-3,ASSKSGGEWNTIY
TRBV28,TRBJ2-1,AILRRASGGAYNEQF
TRBV9,TRBJ2-7,ASSPQGQAGYEQY